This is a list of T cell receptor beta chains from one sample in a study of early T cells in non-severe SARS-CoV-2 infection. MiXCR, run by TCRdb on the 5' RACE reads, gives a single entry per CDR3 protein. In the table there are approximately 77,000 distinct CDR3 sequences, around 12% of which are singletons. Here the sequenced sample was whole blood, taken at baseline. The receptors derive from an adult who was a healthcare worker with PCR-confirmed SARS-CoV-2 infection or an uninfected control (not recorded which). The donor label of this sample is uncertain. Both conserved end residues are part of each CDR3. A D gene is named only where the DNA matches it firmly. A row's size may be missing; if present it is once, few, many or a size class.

CDR3: CASKRWDNEQFF; DNA: TGTGCCAGCAAGAGGTGGGACAATGAGCAGTTCTTC; D: -; size: many; J: TRBJ2-1; V: TRBV27
CDR3: CASSFDRAGNTIYF; DNA: TGTGCCAGCAGCTTCGACAGGGCTGGAAACACCATATATTTT; D: TRBD1; size: many; J: TRBJ1-3; V: TRBV11-1
CDR3: CASSPGLAGGNRADTQYF; DNA: TGTGCCAGCAGTCCGGGACTAGCGGGAGGTAATAGGGCAGATACGCAGTATTTT; D: TRBD2; size: many; J: TRBJ2-3; V: TRBV12-3/TRBV12-4
CDR3: CSVREQGDQPQHF; DNA: TGCAGCGTTCGCGAGCAGGGGGATCAGCCCCAGCATTTT; D: TRBD1; size: -; J: TRBJ1-5; V: TRBV29-1
CDR3: CASSLESRNEQFF; DNA: TGTGCCAGCAGCTTAGAATCGAGGAATGAGCAGTTCTTC; D: -; size: -; J: TRBJ2-1; V: TRBV7-2
CDR3: CAWSSGTHSSYEQYF; DNA: TGTGCCTGGTCTTCGGGGACCCACAGCTCCTACGAGCAGTACTTC; D: -; size: many; J: TRBJ2-7; V: TRBV30
CDR3: CASGMIKNSPLHF; DNA: TGTGCCAGTGGGATGATAAAGAATTCACCCCTCCACTTT; D: -; size: many; J: TRBJ1-6; V: TRBV3-1
CDR3: CASSLMETQYF; DNA: TGTGCCAGCAGTTTAATGGAGACCCAGTACTTC; D: -; size: many; J: TRBJ2-5; V: TRBV12-3/TRBV12-4
CDR3: CASSRASGRPNEQFF; DNA: TGTGCCAGCAGTCGCGCTAGCGGGAGACCCAATGAGCAGTTCTTC; D: TRBD2; size: many; J: TRBJ2-1; V: TRBV4-2
CDR3: CASSLAAGSNTGELFF; DNA: TGTGCCAGCAGCTTAGCAGCAGGGTCGAACACCGGGGAGCTGTTTTTT; D: -; size: many; J: TRBJ2-2; V: TRBV7-6
CDR3: CASSLRDGTYEQYF; DNA: TGTGCCAGCAGCTTACGTGACGGAACCTACGAGCAGTACTTC; D: -; size: -; J: TRBJ2-7; V: TRBV7-6
CDR3: CSVGPGGETQYF; DNA: TGCAGCGTTGGACCCGGGGGAGAGACCCAGTACTTC; D: -; size: many; J: TRBJ2-5; V: TRBV29-1
CDR3: CASSLIGQGYEQYF; DNA: TGTGCCAGCAGCCTCATAGGGCAAGGGTACGAGCAGTACTTC; D: -; size: few; J: TRBJ2-7; V: TRBV5-4
CDR3: CASSPRAVNEHNEQFF; DNA: TGTGCCAGCAGCCCCCGGGCCGTAAATGAGCACAATGAGCAGTTCTTC; D: -; size: many; J: TRBJ2-1; V: TRBV7-9
CDR3: CSVEGSGRAWAETQYF; DNA: TGCAGCGTTGAAGGCAGCGGGAGGGCCTGGGCAGAGACCCAGTACTTC; D: TRBD2; size: few; J: TRBJ2-5; V: TRBV29-1
CDR3: CASSLAAALANYGYTF; DNA: TGCGCCAGCAGCTTGGCAGCGGCCCTAGCTAACTATGGCTACACCTTC; D: -; size: -; J: TRBJ1-2; V: TRBV5-1
CDR3: CASRARDRPSYEQYF; DNA: TGTGCCAGCAGGGCGAGGGACCGCCCCTCCTACGAGCAGTACTTC; D: -; size: many; J: TRBJ2-7; V: TRBV6-5
CDR3: CASSLEGGSNTEAFF; DNA: TGTGCCAGCAGCTTAGAAGGGGGCAGCAACACTGAAGCTTTCTTT; D: TRBD1; size: many; J: TRBJ1-1; V: TRBV11-3
CDR3: CASSPGQVSYEQYF; DNA: TGCGCCAGCAGCCCCGGACAGGTATCGTACGAGCAGTACTTC; D: TRBD1; size: -; J: TRBJ2-7; V: TRBV5-1
CDR3: CASSPRDTETDTQYF; DNA: TGTGCCAGCAGCCCTCGGGACACTGAAACAGATACGCAGTATTTT; D: -; size: many; J: TRBJ2-3; V: TRBV9
CDR3: CASSLGNYIKNNEQFF; DNA: TGTGCCAGCAGCTTAGGTAACTACATAAAGAACAATGAGCAGTTCTTC; D: -; size: many; J: TRBJ2-1; V: TRBV7-9
CDR3: CASSLGSPLNTGELFF; DNA: TGTGCCAGCAGCTTAGGTTCCCCCCTAAACACCGGGGAGCTGTTTTTT; D: -; size: medium-sized; J: TRBJ2-2; V: TRBV7-3
CDR3: CASTALSGGLTDTQYF; DNA: TGTGCCAGCACCGCACTCAGCGGGGGTCTCACAGATACGCAGTATTTT; D: TRBD2; size: -; J: TRBJ2-3; V: TRBV6-5
CDR3: CASSPGFSGNTIYF; DNA: TGCGCCAGCAGCCCAGGGTTCTCTGGAAACACCATATATTTT; D: -; size: few; J: TRBJ1-3; V: TRBV5-1
CDR3: CSVERQYNEQFF; DNA: TGCAGCGTTGAAAGACAGTACAATGAGCAGTTCTTC; D: -; size: few; J: TRBJ2-1; V: TRBV29-1
CDR3: CASSDAPVLDTQYF; DNA: TGTGCCAGCAGCGACGCCCCGGTCCTGGATACGCAGTATTTT; D: -; size: -; J: TRBJ2-3; V: TRBV27